This entry features one T cell receptor (beta chain) sequence. Participants were placed into cohorts based on the clinical history they reported. The data are from a study of blood T cell repertoires in COVID-19. Study background: Donors in the United States, Italy and Spain gave samples during acute or convalescent COVID-19.

CDR1 and CDR2 (germline): LNHNV, YYDKDF (reference sequence). V was clipped by 0 bases and J by 10 bases, with 21 bases between them. The length of the CDR3 is 16 residues. Profiling relied on immunoSEQ multiplex PCR, and the TCRdb table lists in-frame clones only, not all of them. The table has about 220,000 clones, approximately 90% seen once. This TCR derives from a woman aged 18-29 years in a cohort exposed to, infected with or recovered from COVID-19 (not recorded which). The sample was PBMCs or T cells enriched from blood (not recorded which). V is TRBV15 and J is TRBJ1-1; D gene ambiguous. CDR3 bases: TGTGCCACCAGCAGAGATAAGGTCCGGGGAAAAGGAGGAGCTTTCTTT. It is translated as CATSRDKVRGKGGAFF. Based on the CDR3 plus reference TRBV15 and TRBJ1-1, the full variable domain is DAMVIQNPRYQVTQFGKPVTLSCSQTLNHNVMYWYQQKSSQAPKLLFHYYDKDFNNEADTPDNFQSRRPNTSFCFLDIRSPGLGDTAMYLCATSRDKVRGKGGAFFGQGTRLTVV.